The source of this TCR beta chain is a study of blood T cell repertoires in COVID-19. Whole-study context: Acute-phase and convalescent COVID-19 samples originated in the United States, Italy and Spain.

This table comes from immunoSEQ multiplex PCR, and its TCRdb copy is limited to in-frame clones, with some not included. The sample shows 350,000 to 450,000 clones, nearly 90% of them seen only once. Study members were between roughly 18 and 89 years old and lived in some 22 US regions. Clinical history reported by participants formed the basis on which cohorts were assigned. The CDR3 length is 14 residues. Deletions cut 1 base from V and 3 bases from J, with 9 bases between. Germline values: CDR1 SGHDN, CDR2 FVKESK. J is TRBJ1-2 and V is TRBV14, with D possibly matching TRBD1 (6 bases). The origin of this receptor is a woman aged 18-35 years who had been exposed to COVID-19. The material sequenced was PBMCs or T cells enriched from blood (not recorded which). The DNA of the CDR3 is TGTGCCAGCAGCCAAGGGACAGCCTACTATGGCTACACCTTC. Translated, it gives CASSQGTAYYGYTF.